These T cell receptor beta chains were read from a single sample in a study of T-cell reconstitution after alpha-beta-depleted transplantation in children. One entry per CDR3 protein, called by TCRdb with MiXCR from the PCR reads. The sample holds fewer than 550,000 distinct CDR3 sequences; approximately 10% are singletons and the top ten take 2% to 2.5%. Sequences were derived from PBMCs, sampled before TCRalphabeta/CD19-depleted stem cell transplant. The receptors here all came from a child aged 2-15 years with inherited bone marrow failure, due to receive a stem cell transplant. The conserved cysteine and the conserved F or W are not part of the CDR3 here. Fields, in order: J gene, V gene, D gene, CDR3 protein. A D gene is named only where the DNA matches it firmly.

J: TRBJ2-1; V: TRBV20-1; D: TRBD2; CDR3: SVATSGIYNEQF
J: TRBJ2-3; V: TRBV3-1; D: NA; CDR3: ASRKLSISTDTQY
J: TRBJ2-7; V: TRBV25-1; D: NA; CDR3: ASSESPGAYDYEQY
J: TRBJ1-1; V: TRBV20-1; D: TRBD1; CDR3: SARTAGGNTEAF
J: TRBJ2-7; V: TRBV28; D: NA; CDR3: ASSLDGFSYEQY
J: TRBJ2-7; V: TRBV6-1; D: TRBD2; CDR3: ASSRSGGRAYEQY
J: TRBJ2-3; V: TRBV7-2; D: TRBD2; CDR3: ASSLQTSPTDTQY
J: TRBJ2-1; V: TRBV4-3; D: TRBD2; CDR3: ASSQDPAGGGDEQF
J: TRBJ1-5; V: TRBV20-1; D: NA; CDR3: SARVSDSNQPQH
J: TRBJ2-7; V: TRBV15; D: NA; CDR3: ATSRTDRKPYEQY
J: TRBJ2-3; V: TRBV6-5; D: TRBD2; CDR3: ASSYSGLAVSDTQY
J: TRBJ1-1; V: TRBV12-3/TRBV12-4; D: NA; CDR3: ASSSAGTPGKAF
J: TRBJ1-2; V: TRBV28; D: TRBD1; CDR3: ASISSTGDYGYT
J: TRBJ1-1; V: TRBV28; D: NA; CDR3: ASSLIMGSTEAF
J: TRBJ1-1; V: TRBV5-1; D: TRBD1; CDR3: ASSLTGAMNTEAF
J: TRBJ1-5; V: TRBV28; D: NA; CDR3: ASTKYPAQH
J: TRBJ1-6; V: TRBV4-1; D: NA; CDR3: ASSHGASSYNSPLH
J: TRBJ1-1; V: TRBV9; D: TRBD1; CDR3: ASSIGPDREAF
J: TRBJ2-1; V: TRBV9; D: TRBD2; CDR3: ASSVGTSGYNEQF
J: TRBJ2-5; V: TRBV20-1; D: NA; CDR3: SAPRGSYQETQY
J: TRBJ2-1; V: TRBV29-1; D: TRBD2; CDR3: SVGSGRGNEQF
J: TRBJ1-5; V: TRBV12-3/TRBV12-4; D: NA; CDR3: ASSPSGGLNQPQH
J: TRBJ2-1; V: TRBV5-1; D: NA; CDR3: ASSSETGLYEQF
J: TRBJ2-1; V: TRBV27; D: TRBD1; CDR3: ASSYLSAGQGPF
J: TRBJ2-2; V: TRBV4-1; D: NA; CDR3: AGSRTRAGTGELF
J: TRBJ2-1; V: TRBV5-1; D: TRBD2; CDR3: ASSLVSGRALNEQF
J: TRBJ2-7; V: TRBV19; D: NA; CDR3: ASSKGSTRAQQY
J: TRBJ2-2; V: TRBV12-3/TRBV12-4; D: NA; CDR3: ASSLGTGSGELF
J: TRBJ1-4; V: TRBV6-5; D: NA; CDR3: ASSTGHPGLGEKLF
J: TRBJ1-6; V: TRBV12-3/TRBV12-4; D: TRBD1; CDR3: ASSLPPQTGRNSPLH
J: TRBJ1-1; V: TRBV6-2/TRBV6-3; D: NA; CDR3: ASSTPQGLNTEAF
J: TRBJ2-5; V: TRBV4-3; D: TRBD1; CDR3: ASSPTRQGVTQY
J: TRBJ2-1; V: TRBV11-2; D: TRBD2; CDR3: ASSLSGRFNNEQF
J: TRBJ2-7; V: TRBV7-9; D: NA; CDR3: ASSLGYGTAYEQY
J: TRBJ2-7; V: TRBV20-1; D: TRBD2; CDR3: SATNPGLAGGLYEQY
J: TRBJ2-3; V: TRBV12-3/TRBV12-4; D: NA; CDR3: ASSLNGPDTQY
J: TRBJ2-3; V: TRBV7-8; D: TRBD2; CDR3: ASSPTSGSSNTQY
J: TRBJ2-7; V: TRBV29-1; D: NA; CDR3: SVEDTARGEQY
J: TRBJ2-7; V: TRBV4-3; D: NA; CDR3: ASSVRVAAYEQY
J: TRBJ1-1; V: TRBV20-1; D: NA; CDR3: SARGIEAF